This T cell receptor (beta chain) was sequenced in a study of cytomegalovirus exposure and HLA in healthy donors. As concerns this clone: Its antigen is not identified.

Overall study findings and caveats: When a later analysis was performed, an Asian-associated ancestry cluster reportedly had fewer N-insertions than the roughly 700-donor mean.

13 Jbeta primers and 60 Vbeta primers were used for the PCR. Profiled with immunoSEQ multiplex PCR; TCRdb holds only in-frame clones, not every one. This table has approximately 200,000 clones, around 79% appearing once. The CDR3 consists of 18 residues. Germline CDR1 and CDR2: SGHVS and FNYEAQ. V dropped 5 bases and J dropped 2 bases, with 25 bases sitting between them. This receptor was taken from a woman under 40 in good health and CMV-seropositive. What was sequenced was PBMCs. The chain carries TRBV7-6 and TRBJ2-7; the D gene is possibly TRBD2 (5 bases). DNA for the CDR3: TGTGCCAGCAGCCTAATCCCACCCCCCTTGAGCGGAACCTACGAGCAGTACTTC. This gives the protein CASSLIPPPLSGTYEQYF.